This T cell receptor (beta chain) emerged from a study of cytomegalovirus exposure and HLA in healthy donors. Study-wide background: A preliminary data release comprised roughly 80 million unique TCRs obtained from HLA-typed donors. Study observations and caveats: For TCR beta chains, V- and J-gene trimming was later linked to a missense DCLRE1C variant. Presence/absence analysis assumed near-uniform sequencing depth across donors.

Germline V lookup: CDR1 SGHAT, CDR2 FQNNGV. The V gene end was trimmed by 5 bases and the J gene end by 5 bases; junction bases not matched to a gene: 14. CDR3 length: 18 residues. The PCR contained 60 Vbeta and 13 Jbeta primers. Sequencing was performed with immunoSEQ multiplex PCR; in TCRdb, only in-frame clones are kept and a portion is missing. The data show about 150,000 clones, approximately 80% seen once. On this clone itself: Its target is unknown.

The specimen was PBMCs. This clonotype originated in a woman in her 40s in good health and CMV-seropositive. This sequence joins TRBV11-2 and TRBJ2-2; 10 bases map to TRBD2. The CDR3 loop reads CASSVPSGGVTYTGELFF. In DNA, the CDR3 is TGTGCCAGCAGCGTACCTAGCGGGGGAGTTACCTATACCGGGGAGCTGTTTTTT.